This T cell receptor (beta chain) was identified during a study of T cell responses to AZD1222 COVID-19 vaccine. Study-wide points: Repertoire sampling was restricted to post-peak T cell response timepoints. Only five to seven individuals given AZD1222 were seropositive at baseline. Spike-specific TCR breadth and depth rose after two AZD1222 doses.

Profiled with immunoSEQ multiplex PCR; TCRdb holds only in-frame clones, not every one. The table shows around 120,000 clones, with over 80% occurring only once. Germline trimming cut 5 bases from V and 5 bases from J; bases unmatched to any gene: 11. Germline V gene lookup returns CDR1 MNHEY and CDR2 SMNVEV (reference sequence). The CDR3 length is 17 residues. This clone was counted once. The antigen remains undetermined. This sequence joins TRBV27 and TRBJ2-1; 11 nucleotides match TRBD2. The TCR comes from an adult in good health. This material consisted of peripheral blood, taken on day 0 of AZD1222 vaccination. CDR3 sequence reads: CASSPKLPGLADNEQFF. The CDR3 DNA is TGTGCCAGCAGTCCCAAACTTCCGGGACTAGCGGACAATGAGCAGTTCTTC.